The present entry profiles one T cell receptor (beta chain) with its context. The antigen is undetermined. The data are from a study of T-cell memory formation after mild COVID-19. 5'RACE primed at constant segments yielded TCR alpha and TCR beta cDNA libraries bearing sample barcodes and UMIs. Each CDR3 protein gets one entry after TCRdb re-called the 5' RACE reads with MiXCR. The sample comprises a few hundred thousand distinct CDR3 sequences, roughly 21% of which are singletons, and roughly an eighth rests with the top ten. Regarding the study as a whole: Prior to infection, memory already included some responding clones, suggesting cross-reactive memory joined. Mostly located in CM and EM were contracting CD4+ clones, with contracting CD8+ clones located in EMRA. Contracting clones from day 15 to 85 had balanced CD4/CD8; later expanders favoured CD4+.

This CDR3 contains 13 residues. Unmatched junction bases numbered 7, after V lost 8 bases and J lost 6 bases. In germline, CDR1 is LNHDA, CDR2 SQIVND (reference sequence). This TCR was sampled from an adult woman who had mild COVID-19 (a few samples of this study predate the infection). Cell type and time point are not known. The sample consisted of PBMCs or a T cell subset sorted from them (not recorded which). J is TRBJ2-3 and V is TRBV19; 8 nucleotides agree with TRBD2. The CDR3 DNA reads as TGTGCCAGTTGTAATCCTAGCGGGGATACGCAGTATTTT. It encodes CASCNPSGDTQYF.